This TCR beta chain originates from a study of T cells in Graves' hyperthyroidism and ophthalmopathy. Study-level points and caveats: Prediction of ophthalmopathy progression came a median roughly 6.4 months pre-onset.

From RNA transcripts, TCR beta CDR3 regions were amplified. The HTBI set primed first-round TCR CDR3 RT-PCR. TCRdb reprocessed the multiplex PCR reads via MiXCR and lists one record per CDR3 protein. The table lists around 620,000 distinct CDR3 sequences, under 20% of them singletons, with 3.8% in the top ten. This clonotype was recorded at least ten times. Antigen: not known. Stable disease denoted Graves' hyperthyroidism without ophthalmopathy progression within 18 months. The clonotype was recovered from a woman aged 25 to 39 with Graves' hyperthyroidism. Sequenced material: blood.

CDR3 coding DNA: TGTGCCAGCACGTCCAGGTACAGGGCCAGCGGGAACGATGAGCAGTTCTTC. It is translated as CASTSRYRASGNDEQFF. The chain couples TRBV27 to TRBJ2-1; tentative D call: TRBD2 (7 bases). The CDR3 has 17 amino acids. CDR1 is MNHEY and CDR2 is SMNVEV in the germline V gene (reference sequence). Trimming left V 7 bases short and J 8 bases short, with 27 bases between.